This T cell receptor (beta chain) was observed in a study of CXCR3-negative and CXCR3-positive naive CD8 T cells. CDR1 is MNHEY, CDR2 SVGAGI, per germline. This CDR3 contains 20 residues. For this clonotype: Its antigen is not identified.

The TRB cDNA libraries were prepared by 5' RACE with UMI labels. TCRdb re-called the 5' RACE reads and shows each CDR3 protein once, DNA omitted. This table holds 56,000 or so distinct CDR3 sequences. In triplicate, each CD8+ T cell subset was sorted at 250,000 to 300,000 cells per replicate. General study results and limits: The authors found comparable surface CD5 between naive subsets and inferred TCR strength from TRB CDR3 properties. Naive CXCR3-positive and CXCR3-negative cells shared similar TRBV-TRBJ usage, unlike memory cells. Naive subsets were similarly diverse, while memory CD8+ repertoires were much less diverse.

The sequence derives from a human donor in good health. Some clones in this sample may be carry-over from other donors' samples. The chain is built from TRBV6-5 and TRBJ2-1; TCRdb names TRBD1, which stays unverified in the absence of DNA. What was sequenced was memory CD8+ T cells from blood. The CDR3 region is CASSYPPGSGRLPSYNEQFF.